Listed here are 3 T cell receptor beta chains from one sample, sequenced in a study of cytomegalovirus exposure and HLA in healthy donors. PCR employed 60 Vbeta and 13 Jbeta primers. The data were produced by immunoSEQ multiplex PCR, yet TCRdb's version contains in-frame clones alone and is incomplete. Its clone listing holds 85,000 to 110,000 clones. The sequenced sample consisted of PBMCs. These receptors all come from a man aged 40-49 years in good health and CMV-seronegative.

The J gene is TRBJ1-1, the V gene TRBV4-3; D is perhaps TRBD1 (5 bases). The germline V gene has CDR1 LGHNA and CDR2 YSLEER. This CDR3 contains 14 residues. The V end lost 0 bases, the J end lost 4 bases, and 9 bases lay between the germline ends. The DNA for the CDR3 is TGCGCCAGCAGCCAAGACAGGGCTCTCACTGAAGCTTTCTTT. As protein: CASSQDRALTEAFF.

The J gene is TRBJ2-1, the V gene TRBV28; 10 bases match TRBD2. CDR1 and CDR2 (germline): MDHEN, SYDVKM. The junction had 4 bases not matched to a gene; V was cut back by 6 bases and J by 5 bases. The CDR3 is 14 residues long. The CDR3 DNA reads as TGTGCCAGCAGATCCAGCGGGAGGGACAATGAGCAGTTCTTC. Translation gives CASRSSGRDNEQFF.

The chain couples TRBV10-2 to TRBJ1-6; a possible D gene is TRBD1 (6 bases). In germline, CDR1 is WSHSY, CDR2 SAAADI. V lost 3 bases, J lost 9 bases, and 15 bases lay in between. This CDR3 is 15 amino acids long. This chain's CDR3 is CASSDRDIRGSPLHF. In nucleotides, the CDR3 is TGCGCCAGCAGTGACAGGGACATCCGGGGTTCACCCCTCCACTTT.